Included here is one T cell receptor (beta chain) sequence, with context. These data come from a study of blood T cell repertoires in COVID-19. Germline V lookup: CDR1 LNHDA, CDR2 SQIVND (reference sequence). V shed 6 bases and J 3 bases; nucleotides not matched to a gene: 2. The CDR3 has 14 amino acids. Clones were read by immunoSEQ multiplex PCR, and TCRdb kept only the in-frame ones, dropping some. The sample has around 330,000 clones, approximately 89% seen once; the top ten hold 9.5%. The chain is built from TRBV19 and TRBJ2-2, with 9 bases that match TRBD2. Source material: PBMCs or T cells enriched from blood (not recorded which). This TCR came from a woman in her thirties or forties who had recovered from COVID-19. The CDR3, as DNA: TGTGCCAGTAGGTTAGCGGGGGACACCGGGGAGCTGTTTTTT. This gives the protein CASRLAGDTGELFF.